Following are 25 T cell receptor beta chains from one sample sequenced in a study of T cells in localized non-small cell lung cancer. Sequencing used immunoSEQ multiplex PCR; TCRdb keeps in-frame clones, though not all of them. Among around 1,000 clones listed, roughly 20% were seen once. This specimen consisted of normal lung tissue next to the tumor, obtained before any cancer treatment. The receptors here all came from a male donor aged 60 or over with stage I lung adenocarcinoma.

V gene TRBV9 combines with J gene TRBJ2-2, with D perhaps matching TRBD1 or TRBD2 (7 bases each). The CDR3 has 13 residues. Looked up from germline, CDR1 is SGDLS and CDR2 is YYNGEE. Trimming removed 7 bases at V and 4 bases at J, with 11 bases between. CDR3 in amino acids: CASGRGPTGELFF. CDR3 bases: TGTGCCAGCGGGAGGGGGCCCACCGGGGAGCTGTTTTTT. Looking up the rest from reference TRBV9 and TRBJ2-2 gives the full variable domain: DSGVTQTPKHLITATGQRVTLRCSPRSGDLSVYWYQQSLDQGLQFLIQYYNGEERAKGNILERFSAQQFPDLHSELNLSSLELGDSALYFCASGRGPTGELFFGEGSRLTVL.

CDR3 residues: CASRPVREGLAFF. The CDR3 nucleotides are TGTGCCAGCAGGCCCGTGCGGGAGGGGTTGGCTTTCTTT. The chain links TRBV9 to TRBJ1-1; a possible D gene is TRBD1 (5 bases). CDR1 is SGDLS and CDR2 is YYNGEE in the germline V gene. Trimming took 5 bases from V and 11 from J, leaving 19 bases between them. The CDR3 runs 13 residues.

This clone was observed a handful of times. In DNA, the CDR3 is TGCGCCAGCAGCTTGGGTCACCGGGACATCGTCGCCGAGCAGTACTTC. Residues: CASSLGHRDIVAEQYF. The chain has TRBV5-1 and TRBJ2-7; TRBD1 is a possible D gene (6 bases). Germline CDR1 and CDR2: SGHRS and YFSETQ. This CDR3 contains 16 residues. The V end lost 0 bases, the J end lost 6 bases, and 19 bases lay between the germline ends.

This clone was seen a few times. The chain recombines TRBV11-3 with TRBJ1-3; 8 bases are a match to TRBD1. V gave up 4 bases and J gave up 3 bases; unmatched junction bases: 8. Germline-derived CDR1 and CDR2 are SGHNT and YENEEA. This CDR3 comprises 16 residues. This CDR3 reads CASSSQGAQGGNTIYF. In DNA, the CDR3 is TGTGCCAGCAGCTCTCAGGGGGCGCAGGGTGGAAACACCATATATTTT. Variable domain in full (rest from reference TRBV11-3 and TRBJ1-3): EAGVVQSPRYKIIEKKQPVAFWCNPISGHNTLYWYLQNLGQGPELLIRYENEEAVDDSQLPKDRFSAERLKGVDSTLKIQPAELGDSAVYLCASSSQGAQGGNTIYFGEGSWLTVV.

By proportion, this clone is large. This sequence joins TRBV6-8 and TRBJ1-5; 9 bases agree with TRBD1. V shed 6 bases, J shed 0 bases, and the junction held 3 bases outside the gene matches. The CDR3 is made up of 15 amino acids. Germline V CDR1 and CDR2: MNHGY, SAAAGT. CDR3: CASSGQGYSNQPQHF. The CDR3 DNA follows: TGTGCCAGCAGCGGACAGGGGTATAGCAATCAGCCCCAGCATTTT.

There are a few counts of this clone. The V call is TRBV11-3, the J call TRBJ2-1, with D perhaps matching TRBD2 (6 bases). Germline CDR1 SGHNT, CDR2 YENEEA. The CDR3 length is 15 residues. With 3 bases removed from V and 7 bases from J, the gap between germline ends came to 16 bases. The CDR3 loop is CASSLERASKNEQFF. CDR3 DNA: TGTGCCAGCAGCTTGGAGCGGGCATCAAAGAATGAGCAGTTCTTC.

This clone was seen more than once but under ten times. The rearrangement joins TRBV28 to TRBJ2-6; D uncertain. The ends were cut back, 5 bases at V and 3 bases at J, with 14 bases in the middle. This CDR3 has 16 amino acids. The germline CDR1 and CDR2 sequences are MDHEN and SYDVKM. CDR3 coding DNA: TGTGCCAGCAGTCACCCCTTTCGAGTTGGGGCCAACGTCCTGACTTTC. Translated: CASSHPFRVGANVLTF.

The chain employs TRBV7-2 and TRBJ2-3; D is uncertain. V gave up 3 bases and J gave up 6 bases, with 10 bases separating them. The CDR3 is 13 residues long. Germline assignment: CDR1 SGHTA and CDR2 FQGNSA. The CDR3: CASSFSRADTQYF. In DNA form, the CDR3 reads TGTGCCAGCAGCTTTTCCCGGGCTGATACGCAGTATTTT.

This chain links TRBV28 with TRBJ2-5, with D perhaps TRBD1 or TRBD2 (5 bases each). The V end was cut by 5 bases, the J end by 1 base, with 14 bases between. Germline V gives CDR1 MDHEN, CDR2 SYDVKM. The CDR3 consists of 15 residues. CDR3 DNA sequence: TGTGCCAGCAGTCAATCGGGACGGATCCAAGAGACCCAGTACTTC. The encoded protein is CASSQSGRIQETQYF.

The chain recombines TRBV30 with TRBJ2-1; TRBD2 matches at 10 bases. There are 15 residues in the CDR3. Germline CDR1 reads GTSNPN; CDR2 reads SVGIG (reference sequence). V shed 2 bases, J shed 2 bases, and the junction held 3 bases outside the gene matches. CDR3 DNA: TGTGCCTGGAGTTCTAGCGGGGGAGCCTACAATGAGCAGTTCTTC. Protein sequence: CAWSSSGGAYNEQFF.

The chain is built from TRBV7-2 and TRBJ2-1; D might be TRBD2 (6 bases). V lost 2 bases to trimming and J lost 6 bases, with 17 bases between them. CDR1 and CDR2 from the germline V gene are SGHTA and FQGNSA. CDR3 length: 16 residues. The CDR3 spells CASSLSGPGGLNEQFF. CDR3 DNA sequence: TGTGCCAGCAGCTTATCTGGGCCAGGAGGGCTCAATGAGCAGTTCTTC.

This clone has only one observation. This rearrangement joins TRBV28 to TRBJ1-5, with a tentative D call TRBD1 (5 bases). Germline V gives CDR1 MDHEN, CDR2 SYDVKM. The CDR3 extends over 17 amino acids. V was clipped by 2 bases and J by 2 bases, with 16 bases between them. CDR3 in amino acids: CASSLQGRGAGNQPQHF. In DNA, the CDR3 is TGTGCCAGCAGTTTACAAGGGAGGGGCGCGGGCAATCAGCCCCAGCATTTT.

The chain has TRBV29-1 and TRBJ1-1; D unresolved. The V end was cut by 3 bases, the J end by 11 bases, with 16 bases between. The CDR3 consists of 12 residues. CDR1 SQVTM and CDR2 ANQGSEA come from the germline V gene. The CDR3 is CSVDRQSYSAFF. The CDR3 bases are TGCAGCGTTGACCGGCAGTCTTATAGTGCTTTCTTT.

The chain employs TRBV11-3 and TRBJ2-2; 15 nucleotides line up with TRBD2. Germline V gene sequence: CDR1 SGHNT, CDR2 YENEEA. Germline trimming cut 2 bases from V and 3 bases from J; bases unmatched to any gene: 4. This CDR3 is built from 18 residues. The CDR3 spells CASSLRTSGRGDTGELFF. DNA of the CDR3: TGTGCCAGCAGCTTAAGGACTAGCGGGAGGGGGGACACCGGGGAGCTGTTTTTT.

The V gene is TRBV7-4, the J gene TRBJ2-3; TRBD1 is a possible D gene (5 bases). The CDR3 extends over 13 amino acids. Trimming removed 8 bases from V and 4 bases from J, with 13 bases in between. The germline V gene has CDR1 SGHVT and CDR2 SQSDAQ. The chain's CDR3 is CASSWAGSDTQYF. CDR3 DNA: TGTGCCAGCTCCTGGGCAGGGTCAGATACGCAGTATTTT.

The sample holds a few counts of this clone. The chain uses TRBV10-3 and TRBJ1-5, with D possibly being TRBD1 (5 bases). The CDR3 covers 15 residues. From germline, CDR1 is ENHRY and CDR2 SYGVKD. Trimming stripped 2 bases from V and 7 bases from J, with 15 bases between. The CDR3 protein is CAISEGAGRVQPQHF. CDR3 coding DNA: TGTGCCATCAGTGAGGGGGCAGGGAGGGTGCAGCCCCAGCATTTT.

A single count supports this clone. The rearrangement uses TRBV28 and TRBJ2-1; D ambiguous. From germline, CDR1 is MDHEN and CDR2 SYDVKM. The CDR3 has 14 residues. V was clipped by 8 bases and J by 6 bases, with 17 bases between them. The CDR3 bases are TGTGCCAGCCAGTCGGACCTAGGGATCAATGAGCAGTTCTTC. Residues: CASQSDLGINEQFF. The variable domain in full, completed from reference TRBV28 and TRBJ2-1, reads DVKVTQSSRYLVKRTGEKVFLECVQDMDHENMFWYRQDPGLGLRLIYFSYDVKMKEKGDIPEGYSVSREKKERFSLILESASTNQTSMYLCASQSDLGINEQFFGPGTRLTVL.

This clone was detected a few times. The chain joins TRBV7-4 to TRBJ2-1; D ambiguous. This CDR3 is built from 13 residues. The V gene lost 1 base and the J gene lost 5 bases, with 6 bases spanning the gap. Germline V gives CDR1 SGHVT, CDR2 SQSDAQ. In DNA form, the CDR3 reads TGTGCCAGCAGCTTAGGACGAAACAATGAGCAGTTCTTC. Amino acid sequence: CASSLGRNNEQFF.

Judged by abundance, this clone is medium-sized. The chain carries TRBV6-8 and TRBJ2-7; D possibly corresponds to TRBD2 (5 bases). Germline V lookup: CDR1 MNHGY, CDR2 SAAAGT. V lost 5 bases, J lost 0 bases, and 8 bases lay in between. This CDR3 has 13 amino acids. As DNA, the CDR3 is TGTGCCAGCAGTGGTCGGGACTCCTACGAGCAGTACTTC. It translates to CASSGRDSYEQYF.

This clone was recorded only once. The chain uses TRBV19 and TRBJ2-5; TRBD1 matches at 7 bases. The ends lost 5 bases at V and 7 bases at J; junction bases unmatched: 7. The CDR3 has 13 residues. Germline loops: CDR1 LNHDA, CDR2 SQIVND (reference sequence). The CDR3 here is CASSEDRERTQYF. CDR3 in DNA: TGTGCCAGTAGTGAAGACAGGGAGAGGACCCAGTACTTC.

The chain links TRBV5-1 to TRBJ2-1, with 15 bases aligning to TRBD2. The V and J ends lost 4 bases and 5 bases, in that order; junction bases with no gene match: 10. The V gene's germline CDR1 is SGHRS and CDR2 YFSETQ. There are 18 residues in the CDR3. CDR3 in amino acids: CASSTGLAGGWLNNEQFF. In DNA, the CDR3 is TGCGCCAGCAGCACGGGACTAGCGGGAGGTTGGCTTAACAATGAGCAGTTCTTC.

By share, this clone ranks as large. The CDR3 loop is CAWSVPASTQYF. CDR3 coding DNA: TGTGCCTGGAGTGTACCAGCATCGACCCAGTACTTC. The V call is TRBV30, the J call TRBJ2-5; D call uncertain. Trimming removed 0 bases from V and 7 bases from J, with 9 bases in between. The CDR3 loop spans 12 amino acids. CDR1 and CDR2 from the germline V gene are GTSNPN and SVGIG (reference sequence).

This sequence joins TRBV6-8 and TRBJ2-1; D gene ambiguous. Germline assignment: CDR1 MNHGY and CDR2 SAAAGT. This CDR3 is built from 15 residues. Trimming stripped 10 bases from V and 5 bases from J, with 21 bases between. In DNA, the CDR3 is TGTGCCACCACCCTCCGGGCATCCCAAAACAATGAGCAGTTCTTC. Encoded protein: CATTLRASQNNEQFF.

The sample holds a few counts of this clone. The DNA of the CDR3 is TGTGCCAGCGTGAACCTAGCGGACCCGCGGAATGAGCAGTTCTTC. Translating gives CASVNLADPRNEQFF. The chain is built from TRBV25-1 and TRBJ2-1; 7 nucleotides agree with TRBD2. Germline-derived CDR1 and CDR2 are MGHDK and SYGVNS. The CDR3 spans 15 residues. V was pared by 8 bases and J by 7 bases, with 14 bases of the junction left unmatched.

This clone was seen a few times. The chain is built from TRBV28 and TRBJ2-3; 9 nucleotides agree with TRBD2. Germline lookup yields CDR1 MDHEN and CDR2 SYDVKM. CDR3 length: 18 residues. V gave up 3 bases and J gave up 0 bases; unmatched junction bases: 10. CDR3 residues: CASSFRLAGWASTDTQYF. The CDR3 DNA sequence: TGTGCCAGCAGTTTTCGGCTAGCGGGGTGGGCCAGCACAGATACGCAGTATTTT.